The clone carrying this T cell receptor beta chain has ten or more counts. What it binds is unknown. cDNA molecules carried unique molecular identifiers, and template switching added a universal primer site. TCRdb reprocessed the 5' RACE reads via MiXCR and lists one record per CDR3 protein. The profile shows some 96,000 distinct CDR3 sequences, 5.5% to 7% of them singletons. This record comes from a study of identical twins. Findings and caveats of the study: Twins' surplus sharing was weaker for beta out-of-frame sequences.

The CDR3 length is 15 residues. V was pared by 7 bases and J by 1 base, with 16 bases between. Every one of the donors was a healthy Caucasian. The specimen was memory T cells sorted from blood. V is TRBV12-3 or TRBV12-4 and J is TRBJ1-1; D may be TRBD1 (6 bases). This clonotype originated in a woman aged 45-59 years in good health. The CDR3 region has the DNA TGTGCCAGCAACATTGGAGGACAGCCGAACACTGAAGCTTTCTTT. It codes for CASNIGGQPNTEAFF.